Listed below are T cell receptor beta chains from one sample, sequenced in a study of T cells in Graves' hyperthyroidism and ophthalmopathy. TCRdb independently ran MiXCR on the multiplex PCR reads; one entry per CDR3 protein. Of over 400,000 distinct CDR3 sequences in the sample, 20% to 25% were seen once. Sequenced sample: blood. These TCRs come from a woman aged 70-85 years with Graves' ophthalmopathy. Both conserved end residues are part of each CDR3. D genes are given only for firm matches. Rows may omit the clone size; those that give it use once, few, many or a size class.

clone_size	d_call	v_call	j_call	cdr3_aa	cdr3_nt
few	NA	TRBV11-2	TRBJ2-1	CASSLGASEQFF	TGTGCCAGCAGCCTAGGGGCTAGTGAGCAGTTCTTC
once	NA	TRBV27	TRBJ2-3	CASIGLPSTDTQYF	TGTGCCAGCATTGGTCTTCCAAGCACAGATACGCAGTATTTT
NA	TRBD1	TRBV10-1	TRBJ1-2	CASSATGKSGYTF	TGCGCCAGCAGCGCGACAGGGAAGAGTGGCTACACCTTC
few	TRBD2	TRBV11-1	TRBJ2-1	CASSWGPTSGNGDEQFF	TGTGCCAGCAGCTGGGGGCCAACTAGCGGGAATGGGGATGAGCAGTTCTTC
few	NA	TRBV15	TRBJ1-1	CATSRGQGSVNTEAFF	TGTGCCACCAGCAGAGGGCAGGGCTCCGTGAACACTGAAGCTTTCTTT
NA	TRBD1	TRBV24-1	TRBJ2-3	CATSKFSGTGIDTQYF	TGTGCCACCAGTAAATTCTCCGGGACAGGGATCGATACGCAGTATTTT
NA	NA	TRBV2	TRBJ1-1	CASRTLRSNTEAFF	TGTGCCAGCAGAACATTACGGTCGAACACTGAAGCTTTCTTT
many	TRBD2	TRBV7-2	TRBJ2-1	CASSQQGTSHAEQFF	TGTGCCAGCAGTCAACAGGGGACTAGCCATGCCGAGCAGTTCTTC
many	TRBD2	TRBV5-1	TRBJ2-3	CASSLGLAVRTDTQYF	TGCGCCAGCAGCTTAGGCCTAGCGGTCCGCACAGATACGCAGTATTTT
many	NA	TRBV18	TRBJ2-7	CASSRPGTPYEQYF	TGTGCCAGCTCAAGACCCGGGACCCCCTACGAGCAGTACTTC
few	NA	TRBV9	TRBJ1-3	CASSGEASSGNTIYF	TGTGCCAGCAGTGGGGAGGCCTCCTCTGGAAACACCATATATTTT
many	NA	TRBV7-2	TRBJ1-1	CASSQSRRTEAFF	TGTGCCAGCAGCCAAAGTAGGAGGACTGAAGCTTTCTTT
few	NA	TRBV30	TRBJ1-4	CALSYTGLNEKLFF	TGTGCCTTATCATACACAGGGCTTAATGAAAAACTGTTTTTT
NA	NA	TRBV6-2/TRBV6-3	TRBJ2-4	CASNEGENIAKNIQYF	TGTGCCAGCAACGAGGGGGAGAATATAGCCAAAAACATTCAGTACTTC
few	TRBD1	TRBV7-9	TRBJ1-1	CASSLLAGGTPNTEAFF	TGTGCCAGCAGCTTATTAGCAGGGGGAACCCCGAACACTGAAGCTTTCTTT
NA	NA	TRBV10-2	TRBJ1-2	CASSESVGNYGYTF	TGCGCCAGCAGTGAGAGTGTAGGGAACTATGGCTACACCTTC
few	NA	TRBV29-1	TRBJ1-2	CSVGRGINYGYTF	TGCAGCGTCGGCAGGGGTATTAACTATGGCTACACCTTC
few	TRBD1	TRBV7-2	TRBJ1-1	CASSRNRGQKGRAFF	TGTGCCAGCAGCCGGAACAGGGGCCAAAAGGGGCGAGCTTTCTTT
many	NA	TRBV6-1	TRBJ2-7	CASEWTTYEQYF	TGTGCCAGCGAATGGACCACCTACGAGCAGTACTTC
few	NA	TRBV27	TRBJ1-1	CASKRGEMNTEAFF	TGTGCCAGTAAGAGGGGGGAGATGAACACTGAAGCTTTCTTT
many	NA	TRBV29-1	TRBJ2-1	CSVEGGTVYNEQFF	TGCAGCGTGGAGGGAGGGACAGTATACAATGAGCAGTTCTTC